This T cell receptor beta chain was identified in a study of shared clonotypes between healthy human individuals. CD45RO-negative cells were positively selected for CCR7, leaving out terminally differentiated effector memory CD45RA+ cells. Between the trimmed V and J ends, which lost 2 bases and 3 bases, there was a span of 13 bases. CDR1 is SEHNR, CDR2 FQNEAQ, per germline (reference sequence). This CDR3 comprises 15 residues. In regard to this clone: Its target is not known.

Genomic DNA per cell subset filled all wells of several immunoSEQ plates. Sorted-subset replicate PCR reactions were performed with about 200 ng DNA, corresponding to tens of thousands of T cell genomes. Method: immunoSEQ multiplex PCR; TCRdb's copy keeps in-frame clones and lacks some. The repertoire holds over 800,000 clones, with over 90% as singletons. Regarding the study as a whole: Across a handful of donors, naive CD4 shared 4.5% to 6%, naive CD8 approximately 3.5%, memory CD4 roughly 2.4%, memory CD8 under 0.5%.

Specimen: naive CD8+ T cells sorted from blood. This receptor was obtained from a man aged 30 to 45 in good health. V and J are TRBV7-9 and TRBJ1-2; D remains unclear. The CDR3 here is CASSLLARKDYGYTF. The CDR3 region has the DNA TGTGCCAGCAGCTTACTGGCGAGAAAGGACTATGGCTACACCTTC.